The next 18 T cell receptor beta chains were all read from a single sample in a study of T cell responses to AZD1222 COVID-19 vaccine. Some clones are missing from TCRdb's copy, which holds only in-frame ones; the method was immunoSEQ multiplex PCR. The repertoire consists of around 160,000 clones, with 85% to 95% occurring once and the leading ten covering about 1.9%. Sample: peripheral blood, taken on day 0 of AZD1222 vaccination. These TCRs come from an adult in good health.

In this sample, this clone turned up a few times. Other DNA sequences in this specimen translate into the identical CDR3. The chain couples TRBV4-1 to TRBJ1-2; D remains ambiguous. The CDR3 contains 14 residues. The ends were cut back, 0 bases at V and 2 bases at J, with 7 bases in the middle. Germline lookup yields CDR1 MGHRA and CDR2 YSYEKL. Here the CDR3 DNA reads TGCGCCAGCAGCCAAGAAGGTCTGAACTATGGCTACACCTTC. Translation: CASSQEGLNYGYTF.

The chain has TRBV6-5 and TRBJ2-4; no clear D gene. CDR1 and CDR2 (germline): MNHEY, SVGAGI. The ends were cut back, 1 base at V and 0 bases at J, with 7 bases in the middle. This CDR3 has 15 residues. This chain's CDR3 is CASSYLAPAKNIQYF. The CDR3 DNA reads as TGTGCCAGCAGTTACTTGGCGCCAGCCAAAAACATTCAGTACTTC.

The chain employs TRBV7-2 and TRBJ2-6, with a possible D match to TRBD1 (6 bases). Germline V gene sequence: CDR1 SGHTA, CDR2 FQGNSA. Trimming shortened V by 0 bases and J by 0 bases, and 9 bases separated the two germline ends. The CDR3 length is 17 residues. CDR3 nucleotide sequence: TGTGCCAGCAGCTTAGCAGGGGGTAGCTCTGGGGCCAACGTCCTGACTTTC. Its translation is CASSLAGGSSGANVLTF.

The chain links TRBV3-1 (or the pseudogene TRBV3-2) to TRBJ1-6, with D uncertain. CDR3 length equals 14 residues. The V end was cut by 0 bases, the J end by 7 bases, with 7 bases between. Germline values: CDR1 LGHDT, CDR2 YNNKEL (reference sequence). The chain's CDR3 is CASSQDSPNSPLHF. CDR3 nucleotides: TGTGCCAGCAGCCAAGATAGCCCGAATTCACCCCTCCACTTT.

CDR3 nucleotide sequence: TGTGCCAGCAGCTTACCAGATTCCTACGAGCAGTACTTC. It yields the protein CASSLPDSYEQYF. This chain connects TRBV5-6 to TRBJ2-7; no clear D gene. This CDR3 is built from 13 residues. The V gene lost 2 bases and the J gene lost 1 base, with 7 bases spanning the gap. The V gene's germline CDR1 is SGHDT and CDR2 YYEEEE.

V and J are TRBV29-1 and TRBJ1-2; TRBD1 matches 9 bases. The V gene end was trimmed by 6 bases and the J gene end by 5 bases; junction bases not matched to a gene: 10. Germline V gives CDR1 SQVTM, CDR2 ANQGSEA. This CDR3 has 14 amino acids. In nucleotides, the CDR3 is TGCAGCGTAGGCCGGGACAGGGCTGGGTATGGCTACACCTTC. Translating it yields CSVGRDRAGYGYTF.

This clone was observed once. The chain carries TRBV3-1 (or the pseudogene TRBV3-2) and TRBJ2-5; D unclear. The CDR3 runs 10 residues. From germline, CDR1 is LGHDT and CDR2 YNNKEL (reference sequence). V was shortened by 10 bases and J by 1 base, with 4 bases between the two germline ends. The CDR3 sequence is CATRQETQYF. DNA of the CDR3: TGTGCCACTCGCCAAGAGACCCAGTACTTC.

In its sample, this clone was seen once. This chain joins TRBV6-5 and TRBJ1-4, with D perhaps TRBD1 (5 bases). CDR1 MNHEY and CDR2 SVGAGI come from the germline V gene. The CDR3 length is 15 residues. V lost 6 bases, J lost 6 bases, and 17 bases lay in between. The CDR3 DNA reads as TGTGCCAGCAGGGTGTTAGGGGCCCCCGATGAAAAACTGTTTTTT. Translation gives CASRVLGAPDEKLFF.

The count of this clone is one. V and J are TRBV28 and TRBJ1-4; 10 nucleotides align to TRBD1. J lost 6 bases, V lost 0 bases, and 1 base had no gene match. This CDR3 region has 15 residues. Germline V gives CDR1 MDHEN, CDR2 SYDVKM. DNA for the CDR3: TGTGCCAGCAGTTTATGGACAGGGGGCCATGAAAAACTGTTTTTT. Its protein is CASSLWTGGHEKLFF.

The chain is built from TRBV5-1 and TRBJ1-3, with unresolved D. This CDR3 has 13 amino acids. Germline CDR1 and CDR2: SGHRS and YFSETQ. V gave up 0 bases and J gave up 3 bases, with 4 bases separating them. CDR3 coding DNA: TGCGCCAGCAGCTTGGGCTATGGAAACACCATATATTTT. It is translated as CASSLGYGNTIYF.

The CDR3 loop reads CASSWRTSGRARRTDTQYF. The CDR3 DNA reads TGTGCCAGCAGCTGGAGGACTAGCGGCCGGGCGAGGCGCACAGATACGCAGTATTTT. The V call is TRBV5-4, the J call TRBJ2-3, with TRBD2 matching over 10 bases. With 3 bases clipped from V and 1 base from J, the junction kept 14 bases outside the gene matches. Germline-derived CDR1 and CDR2 are SGHNT and YYREEE (reference sequence). The CDR3 spans 19 residues. Drawing the rest from reference TRBV5-4 and TRBJ2-3, the complete variable domain is ETGVTQSPTHLIKTRGQQVTLRCSSQSGHNTVSWYQQALGQGPQFIFQYYREEENGRGNFPPRFSGLQFPNYSSELNVNALELDDSALYLCASSWRTSGRARRTDTQYFGPGTRLTVL.

Written as DNA, the CDR3 is TGTGCCAGCAGCCAAAGTGCGAGAAGAAACACCATATATTTT. This sequence encodes CASSQSARRNTIYF. The genes are TRBV3-1 (or the pseudogene TRBV3-2) and TRBJ1-3; D uncertain. The CDR3 covers 14 residues. Per germline, CDR1 LGHDT and CDR2 YNNKEL (reference sequence). Trimming stripped 2 bases from V and 5 bases from J, with 10 bases between.

V gene TRBV19 combines with J gene TRBJ1-5; possible D gene TRBD1, 6 bases. Germline loops: CDR1 LNHDA, CDR2 SQIVND (reference sequence). There are 15 residues in the CDR3. Trimming pared 5 bases from V and 6 bases from J, leaving 17 bases between. DNA for the CDR3: TGTGCCAGTAGTTCGGGACAAATTTTCGGTCAGCCCCAGCATTTT. Translating gives CASSSGQIFGQPQHF.

The CDR3: CASSARGAGNTIYF. The CDR3 DNA reads as TGTGCCAGTAGTGCCAGGGGAGCCGGAAACACCATATATTTT. The V and J genes are TRBV19 and TRBJ1-3, with TRBD1 as a possible D gene (6 bases). The germline V gene has CDR1 LNHDA and CDR2 SQIVND (reference sequence). V was cut by 5 bases and J by 4 bases, with 12 bases left in between. The CDR3 runs to 14 residues.

Notes on this clone: A junction end diverges from the germline sequence, so it may reflect a read error. The chain joins TRBV15 to TRBJ1-5; the D is unclear. The CDR3 runs to 14 residues. Per the germline V gene, CDR1 is LNHNV and CDR2 is YYDKDF (reference sequence). CDR3 in amino acids: CATSRGDSSQPQHF. CDR3 DNA sequence: TGTGCCACCAGCAGAGGGGATAGCAGTCAGCCCCAGCATTTT.

The rearrangement joins TRBV11-2 to TRBJ1-2, with TRBD1 as a possible D gene (5 bases). The CDR3 sequence is 13 residues long. The V end lost 6 bases, the J end lost 5 bases, and 13 bases lay between the germline ends. Germline V gene data show CDR1 as SGHAT and CDR2 as FQNNGV. The CDR3 spells CASRPDRQYGYTF. CDR3 DNA: TGTGCCAGCAGACCAGACAGACAATATGGCTACACCTTC.

The chain recombines TRBV6-5 with TRBJ1-1; perhaps TRBD1 as D (6 bases). Germline CDR1 MNHEY, CDR2 SVGAGI. CDR3 size: 14 residues. Trimming left V 6 bases short and J 5 bases short, with 16 bases between. CDR3 coding DNA: TGTGCCAGCAGGGGCCCTGGGGGGCGGACTGAAGCTTTCTTT. This gives the protein CASRGPGGRTEAFF.

The rearrangement uses TRBV6-6 and TRBJ1-2; the match to TRBD1 covers 10 bases. The CDR3 is made up of 16 amino acids. V lost 0 bases and J lost 8; bases outside the gene matches: 9. Germline V gene data show CDR1 as MNHNY and CDR2 as SVGAGI (reference sequence). As DNA, the CDR3 is TGTGCCAGCAGTTACTCCGGGACAGGGGATGTTGGGGGCTACACCTTC. Translation: CASSYSGTGDVGGYTF.